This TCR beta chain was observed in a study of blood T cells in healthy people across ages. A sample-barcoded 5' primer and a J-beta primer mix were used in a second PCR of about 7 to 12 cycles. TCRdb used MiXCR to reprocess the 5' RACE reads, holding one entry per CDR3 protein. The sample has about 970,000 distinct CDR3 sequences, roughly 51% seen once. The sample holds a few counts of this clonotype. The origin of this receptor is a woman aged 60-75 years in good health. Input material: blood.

The DNA for the CDR3 is TGCGCCAGCAGCCAATGGCTGGCGGACTACGAGCAGTACTTC. Amino acid sequence: CASSQWLADYEQYF. The chain combines TRBV4-1 with TRBJ2-7, with no clear D. Germline loops: CDR1 MGHRA, CDR2 YSYEKL. The CDR3 has 14 residues. Trimming removed 2 bases from V and 3 bases from J, with 11 bases in between.